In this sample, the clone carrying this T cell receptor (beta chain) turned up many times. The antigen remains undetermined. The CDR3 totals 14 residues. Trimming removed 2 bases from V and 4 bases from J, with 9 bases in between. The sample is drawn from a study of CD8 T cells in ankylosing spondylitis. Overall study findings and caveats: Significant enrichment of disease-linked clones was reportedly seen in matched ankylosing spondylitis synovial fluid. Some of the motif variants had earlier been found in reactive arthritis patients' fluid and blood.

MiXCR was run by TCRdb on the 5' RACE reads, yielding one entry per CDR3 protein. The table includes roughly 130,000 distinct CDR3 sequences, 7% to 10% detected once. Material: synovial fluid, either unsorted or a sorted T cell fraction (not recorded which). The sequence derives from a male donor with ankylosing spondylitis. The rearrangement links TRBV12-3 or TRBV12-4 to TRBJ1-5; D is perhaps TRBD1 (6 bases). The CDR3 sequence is CASSLLGGNQPQHF. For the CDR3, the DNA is TGTGCCAGCAGTTTACTAGGGGGGAATCAGCCCCAGCATTTT.